One T cell receptor beta chain is described in this entry. Antigen: not known. Each PCR replicate from the sorted subsets contained around 0.2 ug DNA, which is some 30,000 T cell genomes. Profiled with immunoSEQ multiplex PCR; TCRdb holds only in-frame clones, not every one. The table has around 2.5 million clones, roughly 93% seen once. This entry belongs to a study of shared clonotypes between healthy human individuals. The study, taken as a whole, reports: Compared with clonotypes that all four donors shared, non-shared clonotypes had lower generation probabilities. It was the few donors that limited the genetic and exposure-history diversity represented.

Germline V gene sequence: CDR1 MNHEY, CDR2 SVGAGI. The V end lost 5 bases, the J end lost 5 bases, and 15 bases lay between the germline ends. The CDR3 consists of 14 residues. This receptor was obtained from a young man in good health. Some clones in this sample may be carry-over from other donors' samples. The chain uses TRBV6-5 and TRBJ1-1; D ambiguous. The material sequenced was naive CD4+ T cells from PBMCs. Documented subset: CD45RA+ positively selected. Written as DNA, the CDR3 is TGTGCCAGCAGTCAACGTACGCCCGGGACTGAAGCTTTCTTT. Protein: CASSQRTPGTEAFF.